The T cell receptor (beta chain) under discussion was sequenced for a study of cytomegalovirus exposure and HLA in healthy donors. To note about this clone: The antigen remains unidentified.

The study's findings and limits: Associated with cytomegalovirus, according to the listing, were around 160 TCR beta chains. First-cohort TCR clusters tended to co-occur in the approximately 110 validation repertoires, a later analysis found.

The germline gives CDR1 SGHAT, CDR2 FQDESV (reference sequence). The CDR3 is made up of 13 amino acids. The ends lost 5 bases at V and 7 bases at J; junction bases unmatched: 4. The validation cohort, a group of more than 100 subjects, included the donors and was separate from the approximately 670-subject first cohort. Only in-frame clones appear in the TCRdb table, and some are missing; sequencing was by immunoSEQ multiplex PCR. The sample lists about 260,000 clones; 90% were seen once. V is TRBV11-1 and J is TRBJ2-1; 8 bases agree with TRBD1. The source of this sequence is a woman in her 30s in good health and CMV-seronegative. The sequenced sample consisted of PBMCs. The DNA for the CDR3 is TGTGCCAGCAGCCCGGACAGGGATAATGAGCAGTTCTTC. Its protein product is CASSPDRDNEQFF.